This T cell receptor (beta chain) was profiled in a study of blood T cell repertoires in COVID-19. Study summary: The United States, Italy and Spain provided the acute and convalescent COVID-19 samples. Sources were T cells, B-cell-depleted T cells, or PBMCs; the material itself was cDNA or gDNA.

Here immunoSEQ multiplex PCR was the method, and the copy in TCRdb shows in-frame clones only, minus some. The sample consists of roughly 220,000 clones, 75% to 85% of them appearing once. The sample comprised peripheral blood. This receptor was taken from a woman aged 80 or older with COVID-19, enrolled during active disease.

The CDR3 is CASSLISQVGLQPQHF. DNA for the CDR3: TGTGCCAGCAGCTTGATCAGCCAGGTGGGTCTCCAGCCCCAGCATTTT. The rearrangement uses TRBV5-5 and TRBJ1-5; no definite D call. Trimming shortened V by 1 base and J by 7 bases, and 18 bases separated the two germline ends. The CDR3 covers 16 residues. CDR1 SGHKS and CDR2 YYEKEE come from the germline V gene (reference sequence).